What follows are 6 T cell receptor beta chains derived from one specimen sequenced in a study of blood T cells in healthy people across ages. Using a J-beta primer mix together with a sample-barcoded 5' primer, a second PCR was run for about 7 to 12 cycles. From the 5' RACE reads, TCRdb called clonotypes with MiXCR, one entry per CDR3 protein. The data hold around 800,000 distinct CDR3 sequences, with around half observed a single time. What was sequenced was blood. The receptor set was obtained from an older man in good health.

This clonotype came up a few times. The chain employs TRBV29-1 and TRBJ2-2, with no clear D. V gave up 0 bases and J gave up 0 bases, with 11 bases separating them. Looked up from germline, CDR1 is SQVTM and CDR2 is ANQGSEA. The CDR3 extends over 16 amino acids. The CDR3 is CSVEDPHSPNTGELFF. The DNA of the CDR3 is TGCAGCGTTGAAGATCCCCACAGTCCGAACACCGGGGAGCTGTTTTTT.

The chain combines TRBV6-5 with TRBJ1-5; 8 positions match TRBD1. Trimming removed 4 bases from V and 6 bases from J; junction bases left unmatched: 5. The CDR3 has 14 residues. Per germline, CDR1 MNHEY and CDR2 SVGAGI. In nucleotides, the CDR3 is TGTGCCAGCAGTTCGGGACAGGAAGGTCAGCCCCAGCATTTT. It codes for CASSSGQEGQPQHF.

This clonotype was recorded many times. The gene calls are TRBV29-1 and TRBJ2-1; the match to TRBD2 covers 7 bases. This CDR3 has 13 amino acids. V lost 1 base, J lost 6 bases, and 3 bases stayed unmatched. Germline values: CDR1 SQVTM, CDR2 ANQGSEA. The CDR3 here is CSVEGLASNEQFF. Written as DNA, the CDR3 is TGCAGCGTTGAAGGACTAGCATCCAATGAGCAGTTCTTC.

The chain has TRBV29-1 and TRBJ1-1; the D is unclear. V was shortened by 7 bases and J by 3 bases, with 6 bases between the two germline ends. Germline CDR1 SQVTM, CDR2 ANQGSEA. The CDR3 consists of 10 residues. Written as DNA, the CDR3 is TGCAGCGGCTCGGACACTGAAGCTTTCTTT. This encodes CSGSDTEAFF. Filled out from reference TRBV29-1 and TRBJ1-1, the complete variable domain reads SAVISQKPSRDICQRGTSLTIQCQVDSQVTMMFWYRQQPGQSLTLIATANQGSEATYESGFVIDKFPISRPNLTFSTLTVSNMSPEDSSIYLCSGSDTEAFFGQGTRLTVV.

This clonotype showed up just a few times. In DNA, the CDR3 is TGTGCCAGCAGCAGAGAGGGACTAGTGGGAGAAAAGACCCAGTACTTC. Residues: CASSREGLVGEKTQYF. The chain joins TRBV7-8 to TRBJ2-5, with TRBD2 matching over 8 bases. This CDR3 comprises 16 residues. The V and J ends lost 5 bases and 6 bases, in that order; junction bases with no gene match: 14. Germline CDR1 is SGHVS and CDR2 is FQNEAQ.

This rearrangement joins TRBV19 to TRBJ2-5; TRBD1 is a possible D gene (6 bases). The better agreement between TRBJ2-7 and the DNA end casts doubt on the J call. Germline V gene sequence: CDR1 LNHDA, CDR2 SQIVND (reference sequence). The CDR3 runs 13 residues. In nucleotides, the CDR3 is TGTGCCAGTAGCTCCCCAGGGGATCACGAGCAGTACTTC. Amino acid sequence: CASSSPGDHEQYF.